This paragraph reports one T cell receptor beta chain. Its antigen is as yet unknown. The PCR employed 60 Vbeta primers together with 13 Jbeta primers. TCRdb keeps only in-frame clones here, not all; method: immunoSEQ multiplex PCR. The table shows fewer than 200,000 clones, with about 86% occurring only once. The entry originates in a study of cytomegalovirus exposure and HLA in healthy donors. Whole-study context: Sequencing of approximately 190 million T cells in an earlier analysis found roughly 120 million unique TCR beta sequences. Out of about 360 genotyped donors, around 80% belonged to the Caucasian-associated ancestry cluster.

Broader study findings: In an earlier analysis, productive rearrangement rates for most beta V segments clustered near 90% or 30%.

This clonotype was obtained from a woman aged 25 to 39 in good health and CMV-seronegative. Sequenced sample: PBMCs.

The CDR3 coding sequence is TGTGCCAGCAGTTACGACAGGGGGCGACGGGAGCAGTACTTC. This encodes CASSYDRGRREQYF. This chain joins TRBV6-5 and TRBJ2-7, with 10 bases aligning to TRBD1. V lost 2 bases and J lost 7; bases outside the gene matches: 5. The CDR3 extends over 14 amino acids. Germline V gene data show CDR1 as MNHEY and CDR2 as SVGAGI.